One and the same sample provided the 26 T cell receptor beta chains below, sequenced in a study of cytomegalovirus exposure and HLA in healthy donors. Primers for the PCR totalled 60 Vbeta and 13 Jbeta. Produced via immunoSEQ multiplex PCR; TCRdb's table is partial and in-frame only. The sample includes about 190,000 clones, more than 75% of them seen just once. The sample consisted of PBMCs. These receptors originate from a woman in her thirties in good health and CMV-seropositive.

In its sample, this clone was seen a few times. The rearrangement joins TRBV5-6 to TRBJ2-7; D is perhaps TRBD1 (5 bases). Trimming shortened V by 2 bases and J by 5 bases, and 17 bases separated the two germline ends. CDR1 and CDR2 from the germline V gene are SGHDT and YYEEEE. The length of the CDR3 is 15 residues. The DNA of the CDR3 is TGTGCCAGCAGCTTCCGCAGGGAAAGGCCTAACGAGCAGTACTTC. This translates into CASSFRRERPNEQYF.

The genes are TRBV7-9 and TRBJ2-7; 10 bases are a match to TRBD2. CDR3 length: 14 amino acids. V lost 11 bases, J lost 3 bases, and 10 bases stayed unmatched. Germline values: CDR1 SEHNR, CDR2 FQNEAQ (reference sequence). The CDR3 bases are TGTGCCTGCTCAGCGGGGGGGATAGACTACGAGCAGTACTTC. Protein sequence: CACSAGGIDYEQYF.

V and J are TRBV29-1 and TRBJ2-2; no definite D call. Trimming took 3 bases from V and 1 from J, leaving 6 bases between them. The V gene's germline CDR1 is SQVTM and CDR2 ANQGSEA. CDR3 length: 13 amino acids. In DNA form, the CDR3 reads TGCAGCGTTGAGCCGGGGAACACCGGGGAGCTGTTTTTT. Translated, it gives CSVEPGNTGELFF.

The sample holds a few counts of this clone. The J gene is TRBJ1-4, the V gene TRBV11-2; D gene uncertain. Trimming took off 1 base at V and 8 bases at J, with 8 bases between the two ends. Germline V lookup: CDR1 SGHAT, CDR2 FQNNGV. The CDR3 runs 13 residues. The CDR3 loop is CASSLVSLEKLFF. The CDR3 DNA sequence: TGTGCCAGCAGCTTAGTGTCGTTGGAAAAACTGTTTTTT.

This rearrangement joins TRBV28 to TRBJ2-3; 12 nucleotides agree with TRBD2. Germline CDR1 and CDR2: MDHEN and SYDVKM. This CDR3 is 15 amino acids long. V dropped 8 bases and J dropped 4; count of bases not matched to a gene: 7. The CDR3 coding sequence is TGTGCCAGCCCCCCTAGCGGGAGGGATGCAGATACGCAGTATTTT. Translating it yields CASPPSGRDADTQYF.

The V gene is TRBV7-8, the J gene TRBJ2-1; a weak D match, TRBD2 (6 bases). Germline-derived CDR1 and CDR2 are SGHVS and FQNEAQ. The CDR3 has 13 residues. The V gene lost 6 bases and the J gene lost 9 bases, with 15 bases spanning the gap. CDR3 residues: CASRGRGTSEQFF. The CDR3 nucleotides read TGTGCCAGCAGAGGACGGGGGACCTCTGAGCAGTTCTTC.

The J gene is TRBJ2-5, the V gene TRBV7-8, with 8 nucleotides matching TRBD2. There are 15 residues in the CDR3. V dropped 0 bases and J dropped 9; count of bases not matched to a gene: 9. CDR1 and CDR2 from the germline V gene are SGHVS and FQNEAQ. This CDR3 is CASSLAGTRAGAQYF. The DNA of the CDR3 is TGTGCCAGCAGCTTAGCCGGGACTAGGGCTGGGGCCCAGTACTTC.

This CDR3 is CAWSLTPNYNSPLHF. CDR3 DNA sequence: TGTGCCTGGAGTTTGACACCCAACTATAATTCACCCCTCCACTTT. The chain recombines TRBV30 with TRBJ1-6, with D uncertain. The germline V and J ends were trimmed by 2 bases and 3 bases, with 11 bases remaining between them. The germline CDR1 and CDR2 sequences are GTSNPN and SVGIG (reference sequence). The CDR3 extends over 15 amino acids. Complete variable domain (other parts from reference TRBV30 and TRBJ1-6): SQTIHQWPATLVQPVGSPLSLECTVEGTSNPNLYWYRQAAGRGLQLLFYSVGIGQISSEVPQNLSASRPQDRQFILSSKKLLLSDSGFYLCAWSLTPNYNSPLHFGNGTRLTVT.

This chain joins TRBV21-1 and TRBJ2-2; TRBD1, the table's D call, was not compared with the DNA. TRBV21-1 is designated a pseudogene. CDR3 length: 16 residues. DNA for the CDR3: TGTGCCAGCAGCACCCGACAGGGGGCGTTCACCGGGGAGCTGTTTTTT. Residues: CASSTRQGAFTGELFF.

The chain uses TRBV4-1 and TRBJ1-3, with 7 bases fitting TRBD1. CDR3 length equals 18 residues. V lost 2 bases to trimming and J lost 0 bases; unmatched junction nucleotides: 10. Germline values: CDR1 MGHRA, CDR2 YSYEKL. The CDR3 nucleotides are TGCGCCAGCAGCCAATTTCTTCAGGACAGGTACTCTGGAAACACCATATATTTT. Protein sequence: CASSQFLQDRYSGNTIYF.

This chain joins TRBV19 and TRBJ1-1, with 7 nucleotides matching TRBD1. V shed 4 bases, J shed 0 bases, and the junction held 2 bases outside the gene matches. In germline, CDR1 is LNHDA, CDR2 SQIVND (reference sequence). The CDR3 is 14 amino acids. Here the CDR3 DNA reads TGTGCCAGTAGTAAGGGACAGTTGAACACTGAAGCTTTCTTT. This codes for CASSKGQLNTEAFF.

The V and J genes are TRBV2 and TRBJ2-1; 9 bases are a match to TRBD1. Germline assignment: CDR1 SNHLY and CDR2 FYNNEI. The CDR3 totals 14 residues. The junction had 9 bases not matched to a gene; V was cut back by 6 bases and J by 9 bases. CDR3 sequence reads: CASSSGTGFTEQFF. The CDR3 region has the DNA TGTGCCAGCAGCTCCGGGACAGGGTTTACTGAGCAGTTCTTC.

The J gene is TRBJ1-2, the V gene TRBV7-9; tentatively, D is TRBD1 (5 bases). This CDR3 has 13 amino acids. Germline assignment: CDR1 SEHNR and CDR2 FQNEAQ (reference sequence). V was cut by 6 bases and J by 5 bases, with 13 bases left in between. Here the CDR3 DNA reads TGTGCCAGCAGAACTCAGGGCGGATATGGCTACACCTTC. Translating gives CASRTQGGYGYTF.

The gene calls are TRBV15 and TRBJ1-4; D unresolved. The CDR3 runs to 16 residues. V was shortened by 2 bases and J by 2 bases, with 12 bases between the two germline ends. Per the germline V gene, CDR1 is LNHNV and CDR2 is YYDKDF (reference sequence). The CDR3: CATSRSSGVTNEKLFF. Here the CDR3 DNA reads TGTGCCACCAGCAGATCGTCGGGTGTTACTAATGAAAAACTGTTTTTT.

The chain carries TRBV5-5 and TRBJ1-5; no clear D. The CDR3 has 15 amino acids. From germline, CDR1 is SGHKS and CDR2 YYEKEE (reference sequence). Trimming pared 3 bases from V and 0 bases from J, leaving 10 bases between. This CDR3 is CASSSTGYSNQPQHF. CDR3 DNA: TGTGCCAGCAGCTCCACTGGTTATAGCAATCAGCCCCAGCATTTT. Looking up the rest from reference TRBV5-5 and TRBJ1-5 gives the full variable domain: DAGVTQSPTHLIKTRGQQVTLRCSPISGHKSVSWYQQVLGQGPQFIFQYYEKEERGRGNFPDRFSARQFPNYSSELNVNALLLGDSALYLCASSSTGYSNQPQHFGDGTRLSIL.

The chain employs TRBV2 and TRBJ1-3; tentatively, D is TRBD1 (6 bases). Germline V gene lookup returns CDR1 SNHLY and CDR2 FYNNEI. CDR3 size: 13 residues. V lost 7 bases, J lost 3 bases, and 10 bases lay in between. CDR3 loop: CASNLGGGNTIYF. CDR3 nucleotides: TGTGCCAGCAATTTAGGGGGTGGAAACACCATATATTTT.

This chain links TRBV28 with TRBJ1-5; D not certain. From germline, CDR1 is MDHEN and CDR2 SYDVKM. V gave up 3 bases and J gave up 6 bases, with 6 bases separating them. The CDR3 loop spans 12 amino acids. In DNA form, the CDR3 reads TGTGCCAGCAGTTTTGGCACTCAGCCCCAGCATTTT. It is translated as CASSFGTQPQHF.

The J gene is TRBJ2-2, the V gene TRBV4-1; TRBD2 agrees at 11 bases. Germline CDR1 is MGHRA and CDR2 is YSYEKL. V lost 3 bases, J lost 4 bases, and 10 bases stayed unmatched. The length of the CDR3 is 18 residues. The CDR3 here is CASSHVGLSGRGTGELFF. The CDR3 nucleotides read TGCGCCAGCAGCCACGTCGGGCTTAGCGGGAGGGGCACCGGGGAGCTGTTTTTT.

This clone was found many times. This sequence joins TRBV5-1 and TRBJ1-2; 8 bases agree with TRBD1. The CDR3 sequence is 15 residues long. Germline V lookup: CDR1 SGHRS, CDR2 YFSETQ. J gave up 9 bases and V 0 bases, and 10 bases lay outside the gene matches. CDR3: CASSLAAGTGARYTF. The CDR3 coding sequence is TGCGCCAGCAGCTTGGCGGCAGGGACAGGAGCCCGCTACACCTTC.

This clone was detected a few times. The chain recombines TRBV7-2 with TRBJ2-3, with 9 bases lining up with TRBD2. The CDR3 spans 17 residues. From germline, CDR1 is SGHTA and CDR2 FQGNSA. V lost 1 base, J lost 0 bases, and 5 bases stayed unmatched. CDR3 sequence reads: CASSLVVSGGSTDTQYF. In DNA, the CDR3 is TGTGCCAGCAGCTTAGTGGTTAGCGGGGGCAGCACAGATACGCAGTATTTT.

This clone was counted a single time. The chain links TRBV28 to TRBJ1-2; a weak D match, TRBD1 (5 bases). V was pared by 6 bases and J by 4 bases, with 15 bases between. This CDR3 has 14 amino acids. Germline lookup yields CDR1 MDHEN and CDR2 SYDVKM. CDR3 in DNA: TGTGCCAGCAGCATGAGAGACAGTTTCTATGGCTACACCTTC. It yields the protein CASSMRDSFYGYTF.

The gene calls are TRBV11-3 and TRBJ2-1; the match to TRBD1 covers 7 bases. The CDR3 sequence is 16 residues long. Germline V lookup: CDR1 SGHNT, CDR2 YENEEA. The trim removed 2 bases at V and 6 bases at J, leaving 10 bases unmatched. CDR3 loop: CASSLLSGTASNEQFF. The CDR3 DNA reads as TGTGCCAGCAGCTTACTTTCCGGGACAGCGAGCAATGAGCAGTTCTTC.

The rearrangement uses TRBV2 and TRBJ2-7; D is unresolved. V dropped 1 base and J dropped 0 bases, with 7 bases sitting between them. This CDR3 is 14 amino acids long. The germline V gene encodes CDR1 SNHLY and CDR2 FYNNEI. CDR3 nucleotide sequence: TGTGCCAGCAGTGAAGAGTGGGCCTCCTACGAGCAGTACTTC. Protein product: CASSEEWASYEQYF.

CDR3 sequence: CASSQEPSTSASNEQFF. The CDR3 nucleotides are TGCGCCAGCAGCCAAGAACCTTCGACTAGCGCCTCCAATGAGCAGTTCTTC. The J gene is TRBJ2-1, the V gene TRBV4-3, with TRBD2 matching 8 bases. The junction had 10 bases not matched to a gene; V was cut back by 0 bases and J by 6 bases. CDR3 length: 17 residues. CDR1 and CDR2 from the germline V gene are LGHNA and YSLEER.

CDR3 bases: TGCGCCAGCAGCCAAGATGGAATCGACAGCCAAGAGACCCAGTACTTC. Protein: CASSQDGIDSQETQYF. V and J are TRBV4-1 and TRBJ2-5, with D perhaps matching TRBD1 (5 bases). CDR3 length: 16 amino acids. The V gene lost 0 bases and the J gene lost 1 base, with 12 bases spanning the gap. Germline values: CDR1 MGHRA, CDR2 YSYEKL.

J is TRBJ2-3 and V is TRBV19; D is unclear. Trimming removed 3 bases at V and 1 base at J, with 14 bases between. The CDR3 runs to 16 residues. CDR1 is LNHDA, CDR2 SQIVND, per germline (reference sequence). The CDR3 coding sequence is TGTGCCAGTAGTATCCCCCAGATTGGAGGCACAGATACGCAGTATTTT. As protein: CASSIPQIGGTDTQYF.